The 31 T cell receptor beta chains listed next were all sequenced from one sample in a study of T cells in Graves' hyperthyroidism and ophthalmopathy. RNA transcripts served as the template for amplifying TCR beta CDR3 regions. First-round RT-PCR with HTBI primers amplified the TCR CDR3 region. In TCRdb, the multiplex PCR reads were re-called with MiXCR into one record per CDR3 protein. This sample has 340,000 or so distinct CDR3 sequences, with 15% to 20% found just once. The sample taken for sequencing was blood. Every receptor here comes from a woman between 50 and 59 years old with Graves' hyperthyroidism.

The rearrangement joins TRBV11-2 to TRBJ2-5, with D unclear. The germline gives CDR1 SGHAT, CDR2 FQNNGV. The CDR3 loop spans 13 amino acids. Trimming stripped 1 base from V and 2 bases from J, with 5 bases between. CDR3 region: CASSLVIQETQYF. DNA of the CDR3: TGTGCCAGCAGCTTAGTTATTCAAGAGACCCAGTACTTC.

In this sample, this clonotype turned up a few times. The V call is TRBV28, the J call TRBJ2-3; D tentatively fits TRBD1 or TRBD2 (5 bases each). V dropped 5 bases and J dropped 3 bases, with 21 bases sitting between them. The CDR3 has 17 residues. Germline lookup yields CDR1 MDHEN and CDR2 SYDVKM. The CDR3 nucleotides read TGTGCCAGCAGTGGGACCCTCGGGATTTTGGGTACAGATACGCAGTATTTT. It yields the protein CASSGTLGILGTDTQYF.

The chain has TRBV2 and TRBJ1-6; 12 nucleotides line up with TRBD1. Germline lookup yields CDR1 SNHLY and CDR2 FYNNEI. The CDR3 sequence is 16 residues long. The ends lost 3 bases at V and 7 bases at J; junction bases unmatched: 4. CDR3 amino acids: CASSEEGQGANSPLHF. Here the CDR3 DNA reads TGTGCCAGCAGTGAGGAGGGACAGGGGGCCAATTCACCCCTCCACTTT.

This clonotype was picked up a small number of times. CDR3 in amino acids: CASSLQASYNEQFF. In nucleotides, the CDR3 is TGTGCCAGCAGCTTGCAAGCCTCCTACAATGAGCAGTTCTTC. The V gene is TRBV7-9, the J gene TRBJ2-1; no clear D. Between the trimmed V and J ends, which lost 3 bases and 0 bases, there was a span of 6 bases. The CDR3 is 14 amino acids. Germline V CDR1 and CDR2: SEHNR, FQNEAQ (reference sequence).

This clonotype has more than one count but fewer than ten. The CDR3 DNA follows: TGTGCCAGTACGGGACAGCTATACTTCTTTGGCTACACCTTC. This encodes CASTGQLYFFGYTF. This chain uses TRBV19 with TRBJ1-2, with 7 bases lining up with TRBD1. CDR3 length equals 14 residues. Trimming took 7 bases from V and 7 from J; bases not matched to a gene: 12. CDR1 LNHDA and CDR2 SQIVND come from the germline V gene (reference sequence).

At least ten counts were recorded for this clonotype. This chain links TRBV5-1 with TRBJ2-3; 7 bases are shared with TRBD2. CDR1 is SGHRS, CDR2 YFSETQ, per germline. This CDR3 region has 17 residues. J gave up 1 base and V 3 bases, and 11 bases lay outside the gene matches. The CDR3 DNA is TGCGCCAGCAGCTGGACTCCTCGGGACTATCGCACAGATACGCAGTATTTT. As protein: CASSWTPRDYRTDTQYF.

This clonotype was seen more than once but under ten times. This chain joins TRBV20-1 and TRBJ1-1; the D is unclear. The CDR3 totals 14 residues. V was trimmed by 6 bases and J by 0 bases, leaving 14 bases between them. The germline CDR1 and CDR2 sequences are DFQATT and SNEGSKA (reference sequence). CDR3 protein: CSAHPGSLNTEAFF. The CDR3 nucleotides are TGCAGTGCCCATCCCGGGAGCTTGAACACTGAAGCTTTCTTT.

This rearrangement joins TRBV30 to TRBJ2-7; TRBD1 aligns across 7 bases. From germline, CDR1 is GTSNPN and CDR2 SVGIG (reference sequence). J lost 2 bases, V lost 2 bases, and 6 bases had no gene match. The CDR3 loop spans 14 amino acids. Written as DNA, the CDR3 is TGTGCCTGGAGTCGGACAGGCCAGGCCTACGAGCAGTACGTC. Its translation is CAWSRTGQAYEQYV.

This clonotype was observed a handful of times. V usage is TRBV7-2 and J usage is TRBJ2-1; D is tentatively TRBD1 or TRBD2 (5 bases each). The CDR3 runs 14 residues. The germline gives CDR1 SGHTA, CDR2 FQGNSA. Trimming removed 6 bases from V and 8 bases from J, with 17 bases in between. The CDR3 region has the DNA TGTGCCAGCAGGCCGGGGTGGGGGAGAGATGAGCAGTTCTTC. It codes for CASRPGWGRDEQFF.

The chain recombines TRBV24-1 with TRBJ2-1; possibly TRBD1 or TRBD2 for D (5 bases each). The CDR3 sequence is 21 residues long. V lost 4 bases and J lost 3, with 30 bases in between. The V gene's germline CDR1 is KGHDR and CDR2 SFDVKD. DNA for the CDR3: TGTGCCACCAGTGACCCTGCGTCCGGGGCTAGCATTGAAGGAAACTACAATGAGCAGTTCTTC. Its translation is CATSDPASGASIEGNYNEQFF.

This clonotype was found a few times. The V and J genes are TRBV7-9 and TRBJ2-1; TRBD1 aligns across 7 bases. From germline, CDR1 is SEHNR and CDR2 FQNEAQ (reference sequence). J was trimmed by 2 bases and V by 5 bases; bases with no gene match: 9. This CDR3 has 16 amino acids. The CDR3 bases are TGTGCCAGCAGCCTAAGGGACAGTGGGGCCTACAATGAGCAGTTCTTC. This sequence encodes CASSLRDSGAYNEQFF.

This clonotype was picked up many times. This rearrangement joins TRBV27 to TRBJ2-7; no clear D gene. The CDR3 has 11 amino acids. The V end lost 3 bases, the J end lost 5 bases, and 5 bases lay between the germline ends. CDR1 and CDR2 (germline): MNHEY, SMNVEV (reference sequence). CDR3 residues: CASSFLDEQYF. CDR3 DNA: TGTGCCAGCAGTTTTCTCGACGAGCAGTACTTC.

This clonotype was recorded at least ten times. The V call is TRBV2, the J call TRBJ2-7, with 10 positions matching TRBD1. Germline V CDR1 and CDR2: SNHLY, FYNNEI. The CDR3 totals 13 residues. V dropped 6 bases and J dropped 4; count of bases not matched to a gene: 3. The DNA of the CDR3 is TGTGCCAGCAGAAGGGACAGGGGTTACGAGCAGTACGTC. Translation: CASRRDRGYEQYV.

This clonotype has ten or more counts. The chain joins TRBV2 to TRBJ1-4, with a tentative D call TRBD1 (5 bases). From germline, CDR1 is SNHLY and CDR2 FYNNEI. V lost 6 bases and J lost 4, with 12 bases in between. This CDR3 contains 14 residues. The CDR3 bases are TGTGCCAGCAGCGCGACAGCTTTTAATGAAAAACTGTTTTTT. Protein product: CASSATAFNEKLFF.

This chain uses TRBV6-1 with TRBJ1-5; 10 nucleotides line up with TRBD1. CDR1 and CDR2 (germline): MNHNS, SASEGT. V shed 6 bases and J 2 bases; nucleotides not matched to a gene: 7. The CDR3 consists of 16 residues. CDR3 in DNA: TGTGCCAGCAGCCGGGACAGGGGCTCTGGCAATCAGCCCCAGCATTTT. Translated: CASSRDRGSGNQPQHF.

V gene TRBV6-1 combines with J gene TRBJ2-6; tentatively, D is TRBD1 or TRBD2 (5 bases each). Germline V gene data show CDR1 as MNHNS and CDR2 as SASEGT. V was pared by 6 bases and J by 0 bases, with 21 bases between. This CDR3 region has 19 residues. This chain's CDR3 is CASSSHRRLFLSGANVLTF. The CDR3 DNA sequence: TGTGCCAGCAGCTCCCACAGGAGGTTATTCCTCTCTGGGGCCAACGTCCTGACTTTC.

V usage is TRBV28 and J usage is TRBJ2-7, with D uncertain. Germline V gene lookup returns CDR1 MDHEN and CDR2 SYDVKM. The CDR3 sequence is 15 residues long. Trimming removed 3 bases at V and 3 bases at J, with 15 bases between. Here the CDR3 reads CASSFPANTRYEQYF. The CDR3 DNA is TGTGCCAGCAGTTTCCCGGCAAATACCCGCTACGAGCAGTACTTC.

The chain links TRBV11-3 to TRBJ2-3; 8 nucleotides line up with TRBD2. CDR1 is SGHNT, CDR2 YENEEA, per germline. V shed 7 bases, J shed 2 bases, and the junction held 5 bases outside the gene matches. CDR3 length: 14 residues. This CDR3 reads CASKAGGYTDTQYF. The CDR3, as DNA: TGTGCCAGCAAGGCGGGAGGATACACAGATACGCAGTATTTT.

This clonotype was observed a handful of times. The J gene is TRBJ1-3, the V gene TRBV30; TRBD1 might be the D (5 bases). Germline assignment: CDR1 GTSNPN and CDR2 SVGIG (reference sequence). V gave up 5 bases and J gave up 2 bases, with 7 bases separating them. The CDR3 is 12 amino acids. This CDR3 is CAWHRTGNTIYF. The DNA for the CDR3 is TGTGCCTGGCACAGGACTGGAAACACCATATATTTT.

This clonotype was observed many times. The chain combines TRBV20-1 with TRBJ2-7; possible D gene TRBD2, 5 bases. Germline assignment: CDR1 DFQATT and CDR2 SNEGSKA (reference sequence). Between the trimmed V and J ends, which lost 5 bases and 2 bases, there was a span of 16 bases. The length of the CDR3 is 14 residues. CDR3 nucleotide sequence: TGCAGTGCTCTCTCAGAGGGAGTGACCTACGAGCAGTACTTC. Its protein product is CSALSEGVTYEQYF.

This rearrangement joins TRBV2 to TRBJ2-7; the match to TRBD1 covers 7 bases. This CDR3 region has 13 residues. The J segment lost 0 bases and the V segment lost 6 bases, leaving 2 bases of the junction unmatched. The germline gives CDR1 SNHLY, CDR2 FYNNEI. The CDR3 here is CASRGQSSYEQYV. The CDR3 bases are TGTGCCAGCAGGGGACAGTCCTCCTACGAGCAGTACGTC.

This clonotype was seen only a few times. CDR3 coding DNA: TGTGCCACCAGTGATCTCCGACTAGCGGAGATACTACTAGATACGCAGTATTTT. This sequence encodes CATSDLRLAEILLDTQYF. This chain uses TRBV24-1 with TRBJ2-3, with 9 nucleotides matching TRBD2. The V and J ends lost 3 bases and 5 bases, in that order; junction bases with no gene match: 14. The CDR3 is 18 residues long. CDR1 is KGHDR and CDR2 is SFDVKD in the germline V gene.

This clonotype occurred many times. The chain recombines TRBV20-1 with TRBJ2-7; 9 bases match TRBD1. The length of the CDR3 is 15 residues. Germline CDR1 is DFQATT and CDR2 is SNEGSKA (reference sequence). Unmatched junction bases numbered 6, after V lost 1 base and J lost 2 bases. CDR3 DNA: TGCAGTGCTAGAGTACCGGGACAGGGTGCCTACGAGCAGTACTTC. Protein: CSARVPGQGAYEQYF.

This clonotype was found many times. V gene TRBV6-1 combines with J gene TRBJ2-5; 8 nucleotides line up with TRBD1. With 3 bases clipped from V and 10 bases from J, the junction kept 7 bases outside the gene matches. Per germline, CDR1 MNHNS and CDR2 SASEGT. The CDR3 consists of 13 residues. The CDR3 reads CASSESGTGFQYF. In DNA form, the CDR3 reads TGTGCCAGCAGTGAGTCCGGGACAGGTTTCCAGTACTTC.

In its sample, this clonotype was seen a few times. At one end the junction does not follow the germline gene, possibly because of a read error. The chain joins TRBV5-1 to TRBJ2-1, with D possibly being TRBD1 or TRBD2 (5 bases each). Germline V CDR1 and CDR2: SGHRS, YFSETQ. The CDR3 sequence is 16 residues long. CDR3 sequence (DNA): TGTGCCAGCAGCACCAGGGAGCGGAGCTCCTACAATGAGCAGTTCTTC. Amino acids: CASSTRERSSYNEQFF.

This clonotype was seen more than once but under ten times. The chain employs TRBV18 and TRBJ1-5, with D tentatively TRBD1 (6 bases). Per the germline V gene, CDR1 is KGHSH and CDR2 is LQKENI. This CDR3 is built from 13 residues. Trimming took off 3 bases at V and 5 bases at J, with 8 bases between the two ends. The CDR3: CASSPDRDQPQHF. As DNA, the CDR3 is TGTGCCAGCTCACCGGACAGAGATCAGCCCCAGCATTTT.

This clonotype was observed at least ten times. The gene calls are TRBV5-1 and TRBJ1-3; D is unclear. Germline values: CDR1 SGHRS, CDR2 YFSETQ. V lost 0 bases and J lost 0, with 13 bases in between. The CDR3 is made up of 17 amino acids. The CDR3 nucleotides read TGCGCCAGCAGCTTGGAGGGTAGCGGGGACTCTGGAAACACCATATATTTT. Translated, it gives CASSLEGSGDSGNTIYF.

The rearrangement links TRBV30 to TRBJ1-6; D ambiguous. Germline V gene sequence: CDR1 GTSNPN, CDR2 SVGIG (reference sequence). With 1 base removed from V and 8 bases from J, the gap between germline ends came to 12 bases. The CDR3 is 14 amino acids. CDR3: CAWSEEHGYSPLHF. The CDR3 DNA is TGTGCCTGGAGTGAAGAGCACGGATATTCACCCCTCCACTTT.

This sequence joins TRBV28 and TRBJ1-2; 8 bases are a match to TRBD1. The germline CDR1 and CDR2 sequences are MDHEN and SYDVKM. V lost 6 bases, J lost 4 bases, and 7 bases stayed unmatched. The length of the CDR3 is 14 residues. CDR3 in DNA: TGTGCCAGCAGGTCGAGGACAGGGTCCTATGGCTACACCTTC. This sequence encodes CASRSRTGSYGYTF.

The rearrangement uses TRBV4-1 and TRBJ2-5, with 7 bases that match TRBD1. The germline CDR1 and CDR2 sequences are MGHRA and YSYEKL. With 4 bases clipped from V and 5 bases from J, the junction kept 13 bases outside the gene matches. The CDR3 runs 16 residues. The CDR3 here is CASSRIRGSEEETQYF. CDR3 DNA: TGCGCCAGCAGCCGAATCAGGGGGTCGGAGGAGGAGACCCAGTACTTC.

This clonotype was seen repeatedly, ten times or more. The rearrangement links TRBV3-1 to TRBJ2-1, with D possibly matching TRBD2 (5 bases). Germline V gene lookup returns CDR1 LGHDT and CDR2 YNNKEL (reference sequence). V was trimmed by 3 bases and J by 4 bases, leaving 7 bases between them. The CDR3 is made up of 13 amino acids. The CDR3 DNA reads as TGTGCCAGCAGCCAGAGGGAGTACAATGAGCAGTTCTTC. This sequence encodes CASSQREYNEQFF.